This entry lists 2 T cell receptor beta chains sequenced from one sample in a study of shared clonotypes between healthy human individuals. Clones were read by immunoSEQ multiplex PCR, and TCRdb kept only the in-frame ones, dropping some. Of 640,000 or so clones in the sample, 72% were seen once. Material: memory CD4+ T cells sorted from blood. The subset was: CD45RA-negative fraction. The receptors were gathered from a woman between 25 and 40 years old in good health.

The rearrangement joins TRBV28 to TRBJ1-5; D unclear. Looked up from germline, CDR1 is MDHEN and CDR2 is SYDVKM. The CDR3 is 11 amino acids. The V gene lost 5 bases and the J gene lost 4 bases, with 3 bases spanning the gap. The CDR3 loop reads CASSQNQPQHF. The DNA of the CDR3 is TGTGCCAGCAGTCAGAATCAGCCCCAGCATTTT. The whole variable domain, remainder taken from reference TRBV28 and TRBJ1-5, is DVKVTQSSRYLVKRTGEKVFLECVQDMDHENMFWYRQDPGLGLRLIYFSYDVKMKEKGDIPEGYSVSREKKERFSLILESASTNQTSMYLCASSQNQPQHFGDGTRLSIL.

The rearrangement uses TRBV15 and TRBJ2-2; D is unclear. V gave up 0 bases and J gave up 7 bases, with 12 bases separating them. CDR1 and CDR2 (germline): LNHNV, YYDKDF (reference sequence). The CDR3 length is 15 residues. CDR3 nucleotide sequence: TGTGCCACCAGCAGAGATTTGCTTCCGGGCGGGGAGCTGTTTTTT. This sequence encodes CATSRDLLPGGELFF.